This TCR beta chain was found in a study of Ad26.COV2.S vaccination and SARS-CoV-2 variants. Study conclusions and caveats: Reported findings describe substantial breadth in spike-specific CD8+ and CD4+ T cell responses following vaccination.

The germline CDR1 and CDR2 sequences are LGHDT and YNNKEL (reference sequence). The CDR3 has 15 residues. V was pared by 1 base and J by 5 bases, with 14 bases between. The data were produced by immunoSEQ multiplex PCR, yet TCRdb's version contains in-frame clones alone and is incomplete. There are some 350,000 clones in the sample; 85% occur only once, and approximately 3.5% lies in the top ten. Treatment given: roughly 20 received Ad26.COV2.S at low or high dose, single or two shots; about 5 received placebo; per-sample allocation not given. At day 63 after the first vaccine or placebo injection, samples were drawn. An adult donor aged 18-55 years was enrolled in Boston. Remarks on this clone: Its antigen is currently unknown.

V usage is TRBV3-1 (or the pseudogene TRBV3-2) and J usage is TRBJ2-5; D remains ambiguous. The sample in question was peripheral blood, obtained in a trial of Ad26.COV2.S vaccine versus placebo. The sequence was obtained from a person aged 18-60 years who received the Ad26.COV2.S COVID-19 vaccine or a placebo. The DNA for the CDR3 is TGTGCCAGCAGCCAAGTTGTTAGGACGCGGGAGACCCAGTACTTC. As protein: CASSQVVRTRETQYF.